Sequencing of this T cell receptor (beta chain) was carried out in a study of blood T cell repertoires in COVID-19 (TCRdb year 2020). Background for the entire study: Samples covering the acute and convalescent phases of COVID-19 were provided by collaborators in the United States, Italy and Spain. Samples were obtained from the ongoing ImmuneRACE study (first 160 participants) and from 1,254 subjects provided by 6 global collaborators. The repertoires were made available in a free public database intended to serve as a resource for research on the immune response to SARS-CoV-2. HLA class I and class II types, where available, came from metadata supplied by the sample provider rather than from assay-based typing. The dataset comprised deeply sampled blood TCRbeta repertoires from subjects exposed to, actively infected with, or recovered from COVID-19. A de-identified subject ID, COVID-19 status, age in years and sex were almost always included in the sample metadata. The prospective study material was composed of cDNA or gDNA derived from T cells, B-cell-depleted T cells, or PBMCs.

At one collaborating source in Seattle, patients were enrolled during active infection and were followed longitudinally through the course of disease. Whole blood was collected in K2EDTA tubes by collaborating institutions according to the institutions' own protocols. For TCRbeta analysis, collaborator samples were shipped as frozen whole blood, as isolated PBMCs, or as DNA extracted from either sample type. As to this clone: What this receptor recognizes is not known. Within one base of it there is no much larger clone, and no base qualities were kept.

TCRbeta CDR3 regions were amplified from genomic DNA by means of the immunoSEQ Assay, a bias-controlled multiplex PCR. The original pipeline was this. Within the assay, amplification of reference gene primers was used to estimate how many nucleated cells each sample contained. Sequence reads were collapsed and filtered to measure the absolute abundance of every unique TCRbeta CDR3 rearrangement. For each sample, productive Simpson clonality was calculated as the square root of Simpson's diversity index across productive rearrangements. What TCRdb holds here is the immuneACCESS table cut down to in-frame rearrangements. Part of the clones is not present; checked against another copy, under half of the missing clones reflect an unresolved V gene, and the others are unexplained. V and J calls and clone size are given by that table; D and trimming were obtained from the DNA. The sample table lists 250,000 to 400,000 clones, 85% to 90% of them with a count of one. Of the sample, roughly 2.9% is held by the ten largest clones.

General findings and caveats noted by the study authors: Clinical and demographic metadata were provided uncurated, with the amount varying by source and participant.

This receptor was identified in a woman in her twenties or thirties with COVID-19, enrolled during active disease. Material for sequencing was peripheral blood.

The bases are TGTGCCAGCAGCTATGGGACAGGCGGCTACGAGCAGTACTTC. The translation is CASSYGTGGYEQYF. The chain employs TRBV5-5 and TRBJ2-7; TRBD1 lines up with 8 middle nucleotides. CDR1 and CDR2, looked up from the germline V gene (reference sequence), are SGHKS and YYEKEE. Here V drops 3 bases and J drops 3 bases, and the junction holds 5 bases not matched to any gene. There are 14 amino acids in the CDR3, from cysteine to phenylalanine inclusive. The retained sequence is limited to the CDR3, 42 bases, with the frame set at the first base.